The subject of this entry is one T cell receptor beta chain. No cognate antigen has been identified for it. It has no much larger one-base neighbor in the sample; base qualities were not kept. Healthy HIV-negative adults with no recently reported acute infections or vaccinations were included as donors. Every donor was a Caucasian adult residing in Nashville, Tennessee, USA. CD4+ T cells were enriched by magnetic negative selection; naive cells were then positively selected on CD45RA, and the negative fraction formed the memory subset. Blood was obtained by leukapheresis, after which PBMCs were separated by Ficoll-Histopaque density gradient centrifugation and cryopreserved in liquid nitrogen vapor phase. Analytical flow cytometry was used to check the purity and quantity of every magnetically sorted T cell population. Genomic DNA was isolated from each sorted fraction and quantified by UV absorbance on a Nanodrop 2000c.

This sample was included in a study of shared clonotypes between healthy human individuals (dated by TCRdb to the early 2020s). About the study as a whole: The cohort comprised two women and a few men aged 18 to 49 years. For each donor, three plates each were used for CD4 naive and CD4 memory, two plates were used for CD8 naive, and one plate was used for CD8 memory. To estimate repertoire size and how much clonotype sharing occurs between individuals, the study deeply sequenced the blood TCR repertoires of five or six healthy adults. To increase sequencing depth and limit assay-specific biases, TCR repertoire library preparation and sequencing were carried out by different laboratories using diverse techniques. Between about 0.8 and 9 billion PBMCs per donor were obtained by leukapheresis. The paper as a whole reports these results and caveats: Because the study included only a small number of donors, the genetic and exposure-history diversity represented was limited. Compared with non-shared clonotypes, the clonotypes found in all four sorted-subset donors had higher generation probabilities. Larger estimated clonotype richness was generally found for naive subsets than for memory subsets. Even with the large sequencing depth, rarefaction of the sorted-subset datasets indicated that sequencing was incomplete. Based on pairwise subsampling, the degree of clonotype sharing among donors was expected to be affected by sequencing depth. Only blood was sampled, and tissue TCR repertoires likely differ from those in blood. Sharing across several donors was observed for around 5% of naive CD4, 3% to 3.5% of naive CD8, 2.3% of memory CD4, and roughly 0.4% of memory CD8 clonotypes.

The germline V gene provides CDR1 KGHSH and CDR2 LQKENI. The CDR3 numbers 15 residues from cysteine through phenylalanine. Only the CDR3 DNA is retained, 45 bases long and in frame from the first base. Germline trimming: 6 bases from V, 5 bases from J; junction bases outside gene matches: 8. TCR CDR3 regions were amplified from genomic DNA by multiplex PCR using the deep immunoSEQ assay. For each cell subset, the extracted genomic DNA was distributed evenly across all wells of several immunoSEQ 96-well plates, and each plate served as one replicate. Each replicate PCR for sorted subsets received 200 ng genomic DNA, equal to tens of thousands of T cell genomes. Purified libraries were measured with a Qubit 3.0 fluorometer, size-checked on a Bioanalyzer 2100, and measured again with the KAPA Library Quantification kit. Every immunoSEQ 96-well plate was sequenced on a dedicated single-read 150-cycle Illumina NextSeq 550 flow cell. Per the authors' processing: Because the immunoSEQ output included only junctional sequences and no quality scores, the filtering could not be the same as the filtering used for full-length reads. Sequences were annotated with PyIR, a Python wrapper for IgBLAST v1.9, using IMGT germline references to assign V/J genes and CDR3. Reads were removed for weak V/J assignments (E-value above 1e-6), missing CDR3, stop codons, out-of-frame junctions, or ambiguous translated residues. A V3J clonotype was defined by an identical inferred V gene, J gene, and CDR3 amino acid sequence. Percentage overlap between repertoires was computed as shared unique clonotypes divided by the size of the smaller repertoire. Three approaches were used to assess repertoire richness: RTK rarefaction, the Chao1 estimator, and Recon v2.1 estimates of unobserved clonotypes. Generation probabilities for all TCRbeta clonotypes obtained by the gDNA method from a handful of donors were computed using OLGA. In its TCRdb copy, this immuneACCESS table keeps in-frame sequences only and misses some clones. Where compared with another copy, unresolved V genes explain less than half of these, and the others have no known cause. That table furnishes V, J and clone size, whereas the DNA furnished D and trimming. The sample profile shows about 770,000 clones; 55% to 80% of them were found once. The ten top clones hold less than 2% of the sample.

Sequenced: memory CD4+ T cells sorted from blood. In light of the paper, this sample's cell subset or site label describes: CD45RA-negative fraction. This sequence uses TRBV18 and TRBJ2-5; 11 bases in between match TRBD1. This receptor was taken from a woman aged 25 to 39 in good health. CDR3 reads: CASSGGQGAYETQYF. The nucleotide sequence reads TGTGCCAGCTCGGGCGGACAGGGGGCGTACGAGACCCAGTACTTC.